The rows below give T cell receptor beta chains drawn from one sample of a study of cytomegalovirus exposure and HLA in healthy donors. Sequenced by immunoSEQ multiplex PCR; TCRdb stores in-frame clones only, minus some. The sample includes roughly 130,000 clones, roughly 62% of them seen just once. The sequenced sample was PBMCs. These receptors were obtained from a male donor in good health and CMV-seronegative. Both conserved end residues are part of each CDR3. D genes are given only for firm matches. Not all rows give a size; the values are once, few, many and, for expanded clones, a class.

V	J	D	size	CDR3	DNA
TRBV7-2	TRBJ2-1	-	-	CASSLVARGPYNEQFF	TGTGCCAGCAGCTTAGTTGCGCGGGGGCCGTACAATGAGCAGTTCTTC
TRBV7-2	TRBJ2-5	-	-	CASSLLAGAQETQYF	TGTGCCAGCAGCTTACTTGCGGGGGCACAAGAGACCCAGTACTTC
TRBV7-3	TRBJ1-1	-	-	CASSLQGNTEAFF	TGTGCCAGCAGCTTGCAGGGGAACACTGAAGCTTTCTTT
TRBV4-3	TRBJ2-5	-	once	CASSAGTQETQYF	TGCGCCAGCAGCGCGGGAACCCAAGAGACCCAGTACTTC
TRBV7-7	TRBJ1-4	TRBD1	-	CASSHGQGDEKLFF	TGTGCTAGCAGCCACGGACAGGGGGATGAAAAACTGTTTTTT
TRBV28	TRBJ2-3	-	-	CASSYGQLTDTQYF	TGTGCCAGCAGCTATGGACAGCTCACAGATACGCAGTATTTT
TRBV11-1	TRBJ2-1	-	many	CASSLVQEGNEQFF	TGTGCCAGCAGCTTAGTACAGGAGGGTAATGAGCAGTTCTTC
TRBV7-2	TRBJ1-3	TRBD1	-	CASSKPAGTGTTGNTIYF	TGTGCCAGCAGCAAACCCGCCGGGACAGGGACCACTGGAAACACCATATATTTT
TRBV9	TRBJ2-7	TRBD2	-	CASSVASQRGGSEQYF	TGTGCCAGCAGCGTAGCTTCCCAGCGGGGGGGCAGCGAGCAGTACTTC
TRBV19	TRBJ2-3	-	-	CASSIAASVTDTQYF	TGTGCCAGTAGTATAGCAGCTAGCGTCACAGATACGCAGTATTTT
TRBV19	TRBJ1-1	-	-	CASRLYLNTEAFF	TGTGCCAGTAGATTATATTTGAACACTGAAGCTTTCTTT
TRBV27	TRBJ2-1	TRBD1	-	CARAGTGEVVEQFF	TGTGCCAGAGCCGGGACAGGGGAAGTAGTTGAGCAGTTCTTC
TRBV30	TRBJ1-1	TRBD1	-	CAWGRGTANTEAFF	TGTGCCTGGGGTCGAGGGACAGCGAACACTGAAGCTTTCTTT
TRBV11-2	TRBJ1-5	TRBD1	few	CASSSDRGYQPQHF	TGTGCCAGCAGCTCGGACAGGGGGTATCAGCCCCAGCATTTT
TRBV30	TRBJ1-2	-	-	CAWSGVGRGYTF	TGTGCCTGGAGTGGAGTAGGGAGGGGCTACACCTTC
TRBV5-1	TRBJ1-6	-	-	CASSGGLAGWNSPLHF	TGCGCCAGCAGCGGGGGGTTGGCAGGGTGGAATTCACCCCTCCACTTT